Listed below are T cell receptor beta chains from one sample, sequenced in a study of blood T cell repertoires in COVID-19. TCRdb's table, derived via immunoSEQ multiplex PCR, lists solely in-frame clones and lacks some. The sample yields some 120,000 clones, about 85% seen once. Sample: peripheral blood. These receptors originate from a man in his fifties or sixties with acute or convalescent COVID-19. The CDR3 runs from the conserved cysteine through the conserved F or W. Fields, in order: CDR3 protein, V gene.

cdr3_aa: CASSHYTGNTEAFF
v_call: TRBV4-3

cdr3_aa: CATMNREGHQPQHF
v_call: TRBV19

cdr3_aa: CASSPLAGDIDTQYF
v_call: TRBV18

cdr3_aa: CASSRPGGETQYF
v_call: TRBV27

cdr3_aa: CASSDRYNEQFF
v_call: TRBV27

cdr3_aa: CASSPPQRRGNEKLFF
v_call: TRBV11-2

cdr3_aa: CASSQRGPATTEAFF
v_call: TRBV18

cdr3_aa: CASSQESGRENEQFF
v_call: TRBV3-1/TRBV3-2

cdr3_aa: CASSPGTSGRGRGDTQYF
v_call: TRBV5-4

cdr3_aa: CASSPHGGASPYNEQFF
v_call: TRBV7-3

cdr3_aa: CASSPQFGTEAFF
v_call: TRBV18

cdr3_aa: CASSQLGQGANTGELFF
v_call: TRBV3-1/TRBV3-2

cdr3_aa: CASSLGLAGVNEQFF
v_call: TRBV27

cdr3_aa: CATSDPSGALGKTQYF
v_call: TRBV24-1

cdr3_aa: CASSVVGTNTGELFF
v_call: TRBV9

cdr3_aa: CASSLQGGYTEAFF
v_call: TRBV28

cdr3_aa: CASSPGQGFTDTQYF
v_call: TRBV18

cdr3_aa: CASSESGQSNQPQHF
v_call: TRBV10-2

cdr3_aa: CASRWQGGVNSPLHF
v_call: TRBV6-6

cdr3_aa: CASSPVEQGPYGYTF
v_call: TRBV6-6

cdr3_aa: CASSQATSSADTQYF
v_call: TRBV4-3

cdr3_aa: CALRGSGNTIYF
v_call: TRBV30